The 21 T cell receptor beta chains presented below share a single source sample, sequenced in a study of cytomegalovirus exposure and HLA in healthy donors. Amplification used 60 Vbeta primers and 13 Jbeta primers. Assay: immunoSEQ multiplex PCR; the TCRdb copy retains only in-frame clones and omits some. This sample has approximately 170,000 clones, with around 80% found just once. Sequencing was carried out using PBMCs. These receptor sequences come from a woman between 45 and 60 years old in good health and CMV-seropositive.

V gene TRBV28 combines with J gene TRBJ1-5, with D perhaps matching TRBD1 (6 bases). The CDR3 runs 14 residues. Germline lookup yields CDR1 MDHEN and CDR2 SYDVKM. Trimming cost V 8 bases and J 3 bases, with 14 bases left between them. The CDR3 protein is CASFQTGANQPQHF. CDR3 in DNA: TGTGCCAGCTTCCAGACAGGAGCCAATCAGCCCCAGCATTTT.

This rearrangement joins TRBV15 to TRBJ1-2, with D unclear. Trimming left V 5 bases short and J 8 bases short, with 12 bases between. Germline assignment: CDR1 LNHNV and CDR2 YYDKDF (reference sequence). The CDR3 sequence is 12 residues long. The CDR3 reads CATSGPRRGYTF. In nucleotides, the CDR3 is TGTGCCACCAGCGGCCCTAGGCGAGGCTACACCTTC.

V gene TRBV21-1 combines with J gene TRBJ1-1; TRBD1 was called by the table and not checked on the DNA. TRBV21-1 is a documented pseudogene. The CDR3 sequence is 14 residues long. CDR3 sequence: CASIYRGGNTEAFF. In DNA, the CDR3 is TGTGCCAGCATTTACAGGGGGGGGAACACTGAAGCTTTCTTT.

Regarding this clone: The same CDR3 also results from other DNA sequences found in this sample. The V gene is TRBV25-1, the J gene TRBJ2-1; D unclear. Germline V gene data show CDR1 as MGHDK and CDR2 as SYGVNS. V was shortened by 8 bases and J by 6 bases, with 17 bases between the two germline ends. CDR3 length equals 14 residues. The CDR3 protein is CASGRELPRNEQFF. The CDR3 DNA is TGTGCCAGCGGGCGTGAACTTCCCCGCAATGAGCAGTTCTTC.

The chain joins TRBV27 to TRBJ1-2; possibly TRBD1 for D (5 bases). Germline V gene sequence: CDR1 MNHEY, CDR2 SMNVEV (reference sequence). The CDR3 has 15 amino acids. Trimming took off 6 bases at V and 5 bases at J, with 19 bases between the two ends. The CDR3 nucleotides are TGTGCCAGCAGGACCGGCAGGGCTTTATTTTATGGCTACACCTTC. As protein: CASRTGRALFYGYTF.

The rearrangement links TRBV25-1 to TRBJ2-4; tentatively, D is TRBD2 (7 bases). Trimming removed 2 bases at V and 1 base at J, with 9 bases between. The CDR3 covers 15 residues. From germline, CDR1 is MGHDK and CDR2 SYGVNS. The CDR3 protein is CASSEGGAAKNIQYF. In nucleotides, the CDR3 is TGTGCCAGCAGTGAAGGGGGGGCTGCCAAAAACATTCAGTACTTC.

This clone showed up just a few times. This chain connects TRBV6-5 to TRBJ1-5; 7 bases are a match to TRBD1. Germline trimming cut 6 bases from V and 0 bases from J; bases unmatched to any gene: 5. Per germline, CDR1 MNHEY and CDR2 SVGAGI. This CDR3 contains 15 residues. The CDR3 region has the DNA TGTGCCAGCAGCGATAGGGGGCATAGCAATCAGCCCCAGCATTTT. This codes for CASSDRGHSNQPQHF.

This rearrangement joins TRBV30 to TRBJ2-5; D may be TRBD1 (6 bases). Per the germline V gene, CDR1 is GTSNPN and CDR2 is SVGIG (reference sequence). CDR3 length equals 11 residues. V lost 8 bases to trimming and J lost 2 bases, with 9 bases between them. The CDR3 DNA reads as TGTGCCAGTACAGGGCAAGAGACCCAGTACTTC. Protein product: CASTGQETQYF.

The rearrangement joins TRBV11-2 to TRBJ2-5, with TRBD2 matching 9 bases. V shed 2 bases, J shed 5 bases, and the junction held 3 bases outside the gene matches. This CDR3 comprises 14 residues. Germline assignment: CDR1 SGHAT and CDR2 FQNNGV. CDR3 region: CASSLRLAGETQYF. CDR3 DNA sequence: TGTGCCAGCAGCTTAAGGCTAGCGGGGGAGACCCAGTACTTC.

The chain couples TRBV7-8 to TRBJ1-5, with D maybe TRBD1 (5 bases). V was trimmed by 8 bases and J by 7 bases, leaving 15 bases between them. Germline CDR1 reads SGHVS; CDR2 reads FQNEAQ. There are 13 residues in the CDR3. The CDR3 reads CASGVGGKQPQHF. Here the CDR3 DNA reads TGTGCCAGCGGCGTCGGGGGGAAGCAGCCCCAGCATTTT.

The chain is built from TRBV10-3 and TRBJ1-6; the match to TRBD1 covers 8 bases. V lost 3 bases, J lost 9 bases, and 7 bases stayed unmatched. Germline CDR1 is ENHRY and CDR2 is SYGVKD. This CDR3 comprises 15 residues. CDR3 DNA sequence: TGTGCCATCAGTGACTCGGACAGGGAATCTTCACCCCTCCACTTT. Its translation: CAISDSDRESSPLHF.

In this sample, this clone turned up a few times. The chain uses TRBV2 and TRBJ2-1; D may be TRBD1 (6 bases). Germline CDR1 reads SNHLY; CDR2 reads FYNNEI. CDR3 length equals 13 residues. V lost 9 bases to trimming and J lost 4 bases, with 13 bases between them. The CDR3 DNA is TGTGCCAGAGGCCGGGACAAATACAATGAGCAGTTCTTC. It encodes CARGRDKYNEQFF. Drawing the rest from reference TRBV2 and TRBJ2-1, the complete variable domain is EPEVTQTPSHQVTQMGQEVILRCVPISNHLYFYWYRQILGQKVEFLVSFYNNEISEKSEIFDDQFSVERPDGSNFTLKIRSTKLEDSAMYFCARGRDKYNEQFFGPGTRLTVL.

This chain connects TRBV7-9 to TRBJ2-5; weak D call: TRBD1 (6 bases). V gave up 11 bases and J gave up 5 bases, with 9 bases separating them. The CDR3 has 10 amino acids. The germline CDR1 and CDR2 sequences are SEHNR and FQNEAQ (reference sequence). CDR3 amino acids: CAAGEETQYF. In DNA, the CDR3 is TGTGCCGCAGGGGAGGAGACCCAGTACTTC.

This clone is a singleton in its sample. The chain carries TRBV2 and TRBJ1-2, with D maybe TRBD1 (6 bases). The germline V gene has CDR1 SNHLY and CDR2 FYNNEI. With 4 bases removed from V and 8 bases from J, the gap between germline ends came to 20 bases. This CDR3 spans 15 amino acids. CDR3 amino acids: CASSARTESGFGYTF. CDR3 DNA: TGTGCCAGCAGTGCAAGGACAGAGTCAGGGTTCGGCTACACCTTC.

The genes are TRBV10-3 and TRBJ2-5; 7 bases agree with TRBD2. With 4 bases clipped from V and 3 bases from J, the junction kept 14 bases outside the gene matches. CDR1 and CDR2 from the germline V gene are ENHRY and SYGVKD. The CDR3 totals 17 residues. CDR3 residues: CAISATLSGGVEETQYF. The CDR3, as DNA: TGTGCCATCAGTGCCACCCTATCGGGGGGAGTAGAAGAGACCCAGTACTTC.

The chain joins TRBV5-4 to TRBJ2-7; D not resolved. V dropped 0 bases and J dropped 4 bases, with 11 bases sitting between them. The germline CDR1 and CDR2 sequences are SGHNT and YYREEE (reference sequence). This CDR3 comprises 14 residues. The CDR3 here is CASSLGQDLYEQYF. CDR3 in DNA: TGTGCCAGCAGCTTGGGGCAGGATCTTTACGAGCAGTACTTC.

The chain links TRBV28 to TRBJ2-3; TRBD2 aligns across 7 bases. After removal of 4 bases from V and 0 bases from J, the junction contained 10 bases not matched to a gene. Germline V CDR1 and CDR2: MDHEN, SYDVKM. The CDR3 runs 17 residues. CDR3 sequence: CASSSPPGGGSTDTQYF. CDR3 DNA: TGTGCCAGCAGTTCCCCCCCGGGCGGGGGAAGCACAGATACGCAGTATTTT.

This clone showed up just once. This chain joins TRBV7-2 and TRBJ1-3; possibly TRBD1 for D (5 bases). Germline V lookup: CDR1 SGHTA, CDR2 FQGNSA. The V end lost 4 bases, the J end lost 4 bases, and 17 bases lay between the germline ends. The CDR3 is 16 amino acids. CDR3 loop: CASSSDAGIRGNTIYF. The CDR3 DNA reads TGTGCCAGCAGCTCAGACGCAGGGATTCGGGGAAACACCATATATTTT.

The chain couples TRBV19 to TRBJ1-1; a weak D match, TRBD1 (5 bases). The CDR3 extends over 14 amino acids. Germline V gene data show CDR1 as LNHDA and CDR2 as SQIVND (reference sequence). Between the trimmed V and J ends, which lost 0 bases and 4 bases, there was a span of 9 bases. As DNA, the CDR3 is TGTGCCAGTAGTATAGAAGGAGGGGTCACTGAAGCTTTCTTT. It specifies CASSIEGGVTEAFF.

The CDR3 region is CASSSRLAGAVDTGELFF. Written as DNA, the CDR3 is TGTGCCAGCAGCTCACGACTAGCGGGCGCGGTAGATACCGGGGAGCTGTTTTTT. V is TRBV7-3 and J is TRBJ2-2, with TRBD2 matching over 10 bases. Germline loops: CDR1 SGHTA, CDR2 FQGTGA. The V gene end was trimmed by 4 bases and the J gene end by 5 bases; junction bases not matched to a gene: 13. The CDR3 is made up of 18 amino acids.

CDR3 DNA sequence: TGTGCCAGCAGCCTTTCAGAAGCAGATACGCAGTATTTT. Its translation is CASSLSEADTQYF. The rearrangement links TRBV7-9 to TRBJ2-3; D ambiguous. CDR1 SEHNR and CDR2 FQNEAQ come from the germline V gene (reference sequence). The V gene lost 5 bases and the J gene lost 4 bases, with 10 bases spanning the gap. This CDR3 is 13 amino acids long.